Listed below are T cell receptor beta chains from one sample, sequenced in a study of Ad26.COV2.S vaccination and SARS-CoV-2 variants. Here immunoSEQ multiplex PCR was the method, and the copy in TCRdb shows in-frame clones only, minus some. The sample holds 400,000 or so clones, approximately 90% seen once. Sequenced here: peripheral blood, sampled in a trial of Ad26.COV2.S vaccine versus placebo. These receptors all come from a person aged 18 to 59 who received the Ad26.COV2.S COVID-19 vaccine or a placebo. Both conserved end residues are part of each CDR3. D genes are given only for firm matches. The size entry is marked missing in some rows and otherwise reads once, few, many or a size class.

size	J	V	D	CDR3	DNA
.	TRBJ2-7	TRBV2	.	CASSDSPREQYF	TGTGCCAGCAGTGACAGCCCTCGCGAGCAGTACTTC
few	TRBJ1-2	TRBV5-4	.	CASSLLGNYGYTF	TGTGCCAGCAGCTTGCTAGGGAACTATGGCTACACCTTC
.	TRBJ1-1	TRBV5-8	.	CASSLEAGVEAFF	TGTGCCAGCAGCTTAGAGGCGGGGGTTGAGGCTTTCTTT
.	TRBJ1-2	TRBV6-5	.	CASSYLGGASGYTF	TGTGCCAGCAGTTACCTTGGAGGGGCTAGTGGCTACACCTTC
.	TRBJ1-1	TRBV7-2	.	CASSLVGGGTEAFF	TGTGCCAGCAGCTTAGTAGGGGGTGGGACTGAAGCTTTCTTT
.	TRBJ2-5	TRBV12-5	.	CASGLRALQETQYF	TGTGCTAGTGGTTTGAGGGCCCTCCAAGAGACCCAGTACTTC
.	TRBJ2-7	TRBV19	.	CASSIDGGEQYF	TGTGCCAGTAGTATAGACGGGGGCGAGCAGTACTTC
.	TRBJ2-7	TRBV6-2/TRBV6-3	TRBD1	CASSLTGGFIYEQYF	TGTGCCAGCAGCCTGACAGGGGGTTTTATCTACGAGCAGTACTTC
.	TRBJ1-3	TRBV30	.	CAWSVGNVKPGNTIYF	TGTGCCTGGAGTGTAGGGAATGTAAAACCTGGAAACACCATATATTTT
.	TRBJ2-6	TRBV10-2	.	CASSAGANVLTF	TGCGCCAGCAGTGCTGGGGCCAACGTCCTGACTTTC
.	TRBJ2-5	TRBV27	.	CASSLSWGGRETQYF	TGTGCCAGCAGTTTGAGTTGGGGGGGCCGAGAGACCCAGTACTTC
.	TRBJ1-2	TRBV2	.	CASSVGRGGPNYGYTF	TGTGCCAGCAGTGTGGGACGGGGTGGCCCTAACTATGGCTACACCTTC
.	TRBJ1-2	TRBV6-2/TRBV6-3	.	CASSYSGLYGYTF	TGTGCCAGCAGTTACAGCGGATTATATGGCTACACCTTC
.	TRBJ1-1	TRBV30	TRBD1	CAWSEDRGFTEAFF	TGTGCCTGGAGTGAGGACAGGGGGTTTACTGAAGCTTTCTTT
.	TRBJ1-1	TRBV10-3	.	CAISEREGTEAFF	TGTGCCATCAGTGAGAGGGAAGGCACTGAAGCTTTCTTT
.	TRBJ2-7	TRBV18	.	CASSPKMQGPGGEQYF	TGTGCCAGCTCACCAAAGATGCAGGGGCCAGGTGGCGAGCAGTACTTC
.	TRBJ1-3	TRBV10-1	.	CATFGGEGSTGNTIYF	TGCGCCACGTTTGGAGGAGAGGGGTCGACTGGAAACACCATATATTTT
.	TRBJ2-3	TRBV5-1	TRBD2	CASSSGAGGSDTQYF	TGCGCCAGCAGCTCTGGTGCGGGGGGCTCCGATACGCAGTATTTT
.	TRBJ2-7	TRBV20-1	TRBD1	CSVARTGEQYF	TGCAGTGTCGCGCGGACAGGCGAGCAGTACTTC
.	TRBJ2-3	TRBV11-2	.	CASSLDLWGGGLQDTQYF	TGTGCCAGCAGCTTAGACCTATGGGGAGGGGGCCTACAAGATACGCAGTATTTT
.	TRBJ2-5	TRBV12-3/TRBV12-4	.	CASSLSGIETQYF	TGTGCCAGCAGTTTATCAGGGATCGAGACCCAGTACTTC
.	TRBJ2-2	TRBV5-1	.	CASSLDRPGRTTGELFF	TGCGCCAGCAGCTTGGATAGGCCAGGGCGGACCACCGGGGAGCTGTTTTTT
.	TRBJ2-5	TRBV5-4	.	CASSPTVGGRETQYF	TGTGCCAGCAGCCCAACCGTGGGGGGGCGAGAGACCCAGTACTTC
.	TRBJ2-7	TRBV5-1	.	CASSLVPAAYEQYF	TGCGCCAGCAGCTTGGTCCCAGCCGCCTACGAGCAGTACTTC
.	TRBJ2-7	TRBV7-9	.	CASSLLPGHEQYF	TGTGCCAGCAGCTTACTCCCCGGGCACGAGCAGTACTTC
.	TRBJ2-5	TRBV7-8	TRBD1	CASSFRVDRGQETQYF	TGTGCCAGCAGCTTCAGAGTGGACAGGGGGCAAGAGACCCAGTACTTC
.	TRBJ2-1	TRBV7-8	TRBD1	CASSSGTGGDYNEQFF	TGTGCCAGCAGCTCCGGGACAGGGGGCGATTACAATGAGCAGTTCTTC